The clone carrying this T cell receptor (beta chain) was found once. Its antigen is still unknown. This sample was taken from a study of shared clonotypes between healthy human individuals. The CDR3 extends over 15 amino acids. V was shortened by 7 bases and J by 5 bases, with 16 bases between the two germline ends. Profiling relied on immunoSEQ multiplex PCR, and the TCRdb table lists in-frame clones only, not all of them. The data show approximately 2.1 million clones, roughly 93% seen once. Study findings and constraints: Donors were few, which limited the genetic and exposure-history diversity represented.

The sequence was collected from a man aged 18-30 years in good health. Some clones in this sample may be carry-over from other donors' samples. Sample: naive CD4+ T cells from PBMCs. Subset of the sample: CD45RA+ positively selected. The chain couples TRBV5-3 to TRBJ2-6; D remains unclear. TRBV5-3 is placed among ORFs of uncertain function. The chain's CDR3 is CARDGEQSRANVLTF. DNA of the CDR3: TGTGCCAGAGATGGTGAACAAAGTCGGGCCAACGTCCTGACTTTC.